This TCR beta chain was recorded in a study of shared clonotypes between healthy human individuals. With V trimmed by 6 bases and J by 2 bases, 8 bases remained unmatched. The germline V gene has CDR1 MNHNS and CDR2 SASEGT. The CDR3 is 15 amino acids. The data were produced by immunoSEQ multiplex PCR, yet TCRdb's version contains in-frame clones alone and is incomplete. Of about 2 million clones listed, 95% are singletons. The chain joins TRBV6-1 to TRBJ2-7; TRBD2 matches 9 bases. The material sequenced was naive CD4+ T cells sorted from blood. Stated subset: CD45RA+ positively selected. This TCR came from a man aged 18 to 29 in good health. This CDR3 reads CASRLAGTATYEQYF. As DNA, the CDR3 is TGTGCCAGCAGGCTAGCGGGAACGGCAACCTACGAGCAGTACTTC.